The rows below give T cell receptor beta chains drawn from one sample of a study of blood T cell repertoires in COVID-19. TCRdb's copy holds only in-frame clones and misses some; the assay was immunoSEQ multiplex PCR. The sample includes some 260,000 clones, about nine tenths of them seen just once. The sequenced sample was PBMCs or T cells enriched from blood (not recorded which). These receptors all stem from a woman aged 25 to 39 with acute COVID-19. Both conserved end residues are part of each CDR3. The order of the fields is J gene, V gene, clone size, D gene, CDR3 protein, CDR3 DNA. A D gene is named only where the DNA matches it firmly. Clone size is not always given. Where it is, it says once, few, many or a class for expanded clones.

J: TRBJ2-6; V: TRBV11-3; size: -; D: -; CDR3: CASSLDSTGANVLTF; DNA: TGTGCCAGCAGCTTAGATTCAACTGGGGCCAACGTCCTGACTTTC
J: TRBJ2-7; V: TRBV28; size: -; D: TRBD1; CDR3: CASSPGGWQYF; DNA: TGTGCCAGCAGTCCAGGGGGTTGGCAGTACTTC
J: TRBJ2-7; V: TRBV29-1; size: -; D: TRBD2; CDR3: CSVYSSGGWEQYF; DNA: TGCAGCGTTTATTCTAGCGGGGGTTGGGAGCAGTACTTC
J: TRBJ2-1; V: TRBV10-1; size: -; D: TRBD2; CDR3: CASSESMTSGISYNEQFF; DNA: TGCGCCAGCAGTGAGTCGATGACTAGCGGGATTTCCTACAATGAGCAGTTCTTC
J: TRBJ2-1; V: TRBV7-3; size: -; D: TRBD2; CDR3: CASSGSGSSYNEQFF; DNA: TGTGCCAGCAGCGGTAGCGGGAGCTCCTACAATGAGCAGTTCTTC
J: TRBJ1-1; V: TRBV18; size: -; D: -; CDR3: CASSPNRANTEAFF; DNA: TGTGCCAGCTCACCCAACAGGGCGAACACTGAAGCTTTCTTT
J: TRBJ1-1; V: TRBV6-5; size: -; D: -; CDR3: CASRKETGIGTEAFF; DNA: TGTGCCAGCAGAAAGGAAACAGGGATCGGCACTGAAGCTTTCTTT
J: TRBJ1-1; V: TRBV5-4; size: -; D: -; CDR3: CASSLNQGMNTEAFF; DNA: TGTGCCAGCAGCTTAAATCAGGGGATGAACACTGAAGCTTTCTTT
J: TRBJ2-2; V: TRBV6-2/TRBV6-3; size: few; D: -; CDR3: CASSYALGTGELFF; DNA: TGTGCCAGCAGTTACGCTCTCGGCACCGGGGAGCTGTTTTTT
J: TRBJ2-2; V: TRBV6-5; size: -; D: TRBD2; CDR3: CASSHAVAGGELFF; DNA: TGTGCCAGCAGCCACGCGGTAGCGGGGGGGGAGCTGTTTTTT
J: TRBJ1-6; V: TRBV5-6; size: -; D: TRBD1; CDR3: CASSAPGQENSPLHF; DNA: TGTGCCAGCAGCGCTCCGGGACAGGAGAATTCACCCCTCCACTTT
J: TRBJ2-7; V: TRBV6-6; size: -; D: TRBD2; CDR3: CASSYLAGVTYEQYF; DNA: TGTGCCAGCAGTTACCTAGCGGGAGTAACCTACGAGCAGTACTTC
J: TRBJ2-5; V: TRBV7-7; size: -; D: TRBD2; CDR3: CASSRGLDRQETQYF; DNA: TGTGCTAGCAGCCGCGGACTAGACCGGCAAGAGACCCAGTACTTC
J: TRBJ1-1; V: TRBV19; size: -; D: -; CDR3: CASSIGLSGVTEAFF; DNA: TGTGCCAGTAGTATAGGATTGTCGGGGGTCACTGAAGCTTTCTTT
J: TRBJ1-4; V: TRBV2; size: -; D: TRBD1; CDR3: CAMGVGTGNEKLFF; DNA: TGTGCCATGGGGGTCGGGACAGGGAATGAAAAACTGTTTTTT
J: TRBJ2-2; V: TRBV5-6; size: -; D: TRBD1; CDR3: CASSWGQGRTGELFF; DNA: TGTGCCAGCAGCTGGGGACAGGGTCGCACCGGGGAGCTGTTTTTT
J: TRBJ1-5; V: TRBV7-2; size: few; D: -; CDR3: CASSQEQGRNQPQHF; DNA: TGTGCCAGCAGCCAAGAACAGGGTAGGAATCAGCCCCAGCATTTT
J: TRBJ1-4; V: TRBV3-1/TRBV3-2; size: -; D: -; CDR3: CASSQTRDFGGEKLFF; DNA: TGTGCCAGCAGCCAAACTCGGGACTTCGGGGGTGAAAAACTGTTTTTT
J: TRBJ2-2; V: TRBV7-2; size: -; D: TRBD1; CDR3: CASSYNRGLGTGELFF; DNA: TGTGCCAGCAGCTATAACAGGGGGCTGGGCACCGGGGAGCTGTTTTTT
J: TRBJ1-2; V: TRBV29-1; size: -; D: TRBD1; CDR3: CSVVQTGGGYGYTF; DNA: TGCAGCGTTGTACAAACAGGGGGCGGCTATGGCTACACCTTC
J: TRBJ2-1; V: TRBV27; size: -; D: TRBD2; CDR3: CASSRLAGGGSYNEQFF; DNA: TGTGCCAGCAGTAGACTAGCGGGGGGGGGCTCCTACAATGAGCAGTTCTTC
J: TRBJ1-3; V: TRBV7-9; size: once; D: -; CDR3: CASRAFGSSGNTIYF; DNA: TGTGCCAGCAGGGCCTTCGGGAGCTCTGGAAACACCATATATTTT
J: TRBJ1-5; V: TRBV6-2/TRBV6-3; size: few; D: TRBD1; CDR3: CASSHGQVRNQPQHF; DNA: TGTGCCAGCAGTCACGGACAGGTTCGCAATCAGCCCCAGCATTTT
J: TRBJ2-3; V: TRBV27; size: -; D: TRBD2; CDR3: CASRRASGVTDTQYF; DNA: TGTGCCAGCAGACGAGCTAGCGGGGTCACAGATACGCAGTATTTT
J: TRBJ2-1; V: TRBV19; size: -; D: -; CDR3: CASSVTRLNEQFF; DNA: TGTGCCAGTAGTGTGACTAGACTAAATGAGCAGTTCTTC
J: TRBJ1-1; V: TRBV3-1/TRBV3-2; size: -; D: -; CDR3: CASSQAVLNTEAFF; DNA: TGTGCCAGCAGCCAAGCTGTCTTGAACACTGAAGCTTTCTTT
J: TRBJ2-2; V: TRBV11-2; size: -; D: TRBD2; CDR3: CASNWGGGELFF; DNA: TGTGCCAGCAACTGGGGGGGCGGGGAGCTGTTTTTT
J: TRBJ1-5; V: TRBV6-2/TRBV6-3; size: once; D: -; CDR3: CASSYGSGGSQPQHF; DNA: TGTGCCAGCAGTTACGGTTCGGGGGGCAGTCAGCCCCAGCATTTT
J: TRBJ2-5; V: TRBV7-3; size: -; D: -; CDR3: CASSLTRRGETQYF; DNA: TGTGCCAGCAGCTTAACTCGACGGGGGGAGACCCAGTACTTC
J: TRBJ1-1; V: TRBV7-3; size: -; D: -; CDR3: CASSLQGVDTEAFF; DNA: TGTGCCAGCAGCTTACAAGGGGTGGACACTGAAGCTTTCTTT
J: TRBJ2-7; V: TRBV4-3; size: -; D: -; CDR3: CASSHDRLVDEQYF; DNA: TGCGCCAGCAGCCATGACAGGCTAGTGGACGAGCAGTACTTC
J: TRBJ2-1; V: TRBV7-9; size: -; D: -; CDR3: CASSLEGDFNEQFF; DNA: TGTGCCAGCAGCTTAGAAGGGGACTTTAATGAGCAGTTCTTC
J: TRBJ2-5; V: TRBV27; size: -; D: TRBD1; CDR3: CASSDRGYQETQYF; DNA: TGTGCCAGCAGTGACAGGGGGTACCAAGAGACCCAGTACTTC
J: TRBJ2-3; V: TRBV3-1/TRBV3-2; size: -; D: -; CDR3: CASSPSGTDTQYF; DNA: TGTGCCAGCAGCCCTAGCGGCACAGATACGCAGTATTTT
J: TRBJ2-7; V: TRBV5-4; size: once; D: -; CDR3: CASSLGQGSSYEQYF; DNA: TGTGCCAGCAGCTTGGGGCAAGGGAGCTCCTACGAGCAGTACTTC
J: TRBJ2-3; V: TRBV28; size: once; D: TRBD1; CDR3: CASSWGTDTDTQYF; DNA: TGTGCCAGCAGCTGGGGGACAGACACAGATACGCAGTATTTT
J: TRBJ1-1; V: TRBV5-1; size: -; D: -; CDR3: CASSPSIDTEAFF; DNA: TGCGCCAGCAGCCCTTCTATCGACACTGAAGCTTTCTTT
J: TRBJ1-4; V: TRBV28; size: once; D: TRBD1; CDR3: CASSIGTGWGSNEKLFF; DNA: TGTGCCAGCAGTATCGGGACAGGGTGGGGTTCTAATGAAAAACTGTTTTTT
J: TRBJ1-6; V: TRBV28; size: -; D: -; CDR3: CASSPGGQFLHF; DNA: TGTGCCAGCAGCCCCGGAGGTCAGTTCCTCCACTTT
J: TRBJ1-1; V: TRBV7-9; size: -; D: -; CDR3: CASSLGTANTEAFF; DNA: TGTGCCAGCAGCTTAGGGACAGCGAACACTGAAGCTTTCTTT
J: TRBJ2-5; V: TRBV10-3; size: -; D: -; CDR3: CAISESTGSYQETQYF; DNA: TGTGCCATCAGTGAGTCGACGGGGTCCTACCAAGAGACCCAGTACTTC
J: TRBJ2-5; V: TRBV2; size: -; D: -; CDR3: CASSQSRQVGETQYF; DNA: TGTGCCAGCAGCCAATCTAGACAGGTGGGAGAGACCCAGTACTTC
J: TRBJ1-4; V: TRBV18; size: -; D: -; CDR3: CASSPPAGGVEKLFF; DNA: TGTGCCAGCTCACCCCCCGCCGGAGGGGTGGAAAAACTGTTTTTT
J: TRBJ1-2; V: TRBV29-1; size: -; D: TRBD1; CDR3: CSVERTGFSNGYTF; DNA: TGCAGCGTTGAACGGACAGGGTTTTCGAATGGCTACACCTTC
J: TRBJ2-5; V: TRBV6-2/TRBV6-3; size: -; D: TRBD2; CDR3: CASSYILASQETQYF; DNA: TGTGCCAGCAGTTACATACTAGCGTCCCAAGAGACCCAGTACTTC
J: TRBJ2-6; V: TRBV5-1; size: -; D: -; CDR3: CASSSWTLLGGANVLTF; DNA: TGCGCCAGCAGCTCTTGGACACTTCTTGGGGGGGCCAACGTCCTGACTTTC
J: TRBJ2-5; V: TRBV11-2; size: -; D: -; CDR3: CASSARIQETQYF; DNA: TGTGCCAGCAGCGCCAGAATACAAGAGACCCAGTACTTC